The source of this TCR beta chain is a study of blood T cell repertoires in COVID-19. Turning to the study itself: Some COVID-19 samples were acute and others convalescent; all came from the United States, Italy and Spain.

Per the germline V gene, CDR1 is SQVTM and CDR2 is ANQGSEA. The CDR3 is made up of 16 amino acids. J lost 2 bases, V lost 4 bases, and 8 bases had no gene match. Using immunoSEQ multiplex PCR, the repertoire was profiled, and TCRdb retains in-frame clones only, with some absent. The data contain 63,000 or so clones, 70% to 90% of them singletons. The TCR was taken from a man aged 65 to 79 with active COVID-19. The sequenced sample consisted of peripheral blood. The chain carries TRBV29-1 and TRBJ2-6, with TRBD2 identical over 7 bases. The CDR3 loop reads CSVGGEAGAGANVLTF. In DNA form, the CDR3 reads TGCAGCGTTGGGGGTGAGGCGGGAGCTGGGGCCAACGTCCTGACTTTC.